A selection of T cell receptor beta chains follows, all from one sample in a study of cytomegalovirus exposure and HLA in healthy donors. Sequenced by immunoSEQ multiplex PCR; TCRdb stores in-frame clones only, minus some. The sample comprises 100,000 to 150,000 clones, about 96% of which are singletons, and less than 2% rests with the top ten. The sample was PBMCs. Receptors were obtained from a man younger than 35 in good health and CMV-seronegative. The CDR3 runs from the conserved cysteine through the conserved F or W. The D gene is left open where the match is weak. A row's size may be missing; if present it is once, few, many or a size class.

D: .
V: TRBV9
J: TRBJ1-3
size: .
CDR3: CASSVGVSSGNTIYF
DNA: TGTGCCAGCAGCGTAGGTGTCAGCTCTGGAAACACCATATATTTT

D: TRBD2
V: TRBV28
J: TRBJ2-1
size: .
CDR3: CASSPLAGGPNEQFF
DNA: TGTGCCAGCAGTCCTCTGGCGGGAGGGCCAAATGAGCAGTTCTTC

D: .
V: TRBV27
J: TRBJ1-1
size: .
CDR3: CASFPGGDTEAFF
DNA: TGTGCCAGCTTTCCTGGGGGGGACACTGAAGCTTTCTTT

D: .
V: TRBV7-9
J: TRBJ2-3
size: .
CDR3: CASSSRDLTDTQYF
DNA: TGTGCCAGCAGCAGCCGGGACTTGACAGATACGCAGTATTTT

D: TRBD2
V: TRBV30
J: TRBJ2-1
size: once
CDR3: CAWSGGGRSGNEQFF
DNA: TGTGCCTGGAGTGGTGGCGGGAGGAGTGGAAATGAGCAGTTCTTC

D: .
V: TRBV18
J: TRBJ1-1
size: .
CDR3: CASSPGQGNAEAFF
DNA: TGTGCCAGCTCACCGGGTCAGGGGAACGCTGAAGCTTTCTTT

D: TRBD2
V: TRBV10-3
J: TRBJ2-3
size: .
CDR3: CAIGLAGGFTDTQYF
DNA: TGTGCCATAGGACTAGCGGGAGGATTCACAGATACGCAGTATTTT

D: TRBD1
V: TRBV6-5
J: TRBJ2-7
size: .
CDR3: CASRPPGQPYEQYF
DNA: TGTGCCAGCAGGCCCCCGGGACAGCCCTACGAGCAGTACTTC

D: .
V: TRBV11-3
J: TRBJ2-1
size: .
CDR3: CASSLGTHNEQFF
DNA: TGTGCCAGCAGCCTCGGGACTCACAATGAGCAGTTCTTC

D: .
V: TRBV5-6
J: TRBJ1-4
size: .
CDR3: CASSLRRTGEKLFF
DNA: TGTGCCAGCAGCTTACGAAGAACCGGTGAAAAACTGTTTTTT

D: TRBD2
V: TRBV7-6
J: TRBJ2-7
size: once
CDR3: CASSPPGGIVIHEQYF
DNA: TGTGCCAGCAGCCCCCCGGGGGGAATAGTTATCCACGAGCAGTACTTC

D: TRBD1
V: TRBV29-1
J: TRBJ2-6
size: .
CDR3: CSVRDREPPGANVLTF
DNA: TGCAGCGTCCGGGACAGGGAGCCCCCTGGGGCCAACGTCCTGACTTTC

D: .
V: TRBV7-9
J: TRBJ2-1
size: .
CDR3: CASTAAGQYNEQFF
DNA: TGTGCCAGCACCGCAGCGGGTCAGTACAATGAGCAGTTCTTC

D: .
V: TRBV4-3
J: TRBJ2-2
size: .
CDR3: CASSQGQDRNTGELFF
DNA: TGCGCCAGCAGCCAAGGACAGGATCGAAACACCGGGGAGCTGTTTTTT

D: .
V: TRBV6-5
J: TRBJ2-3
size: .
CDR3: CASREWGTDTQYF
DNA: TGTGCCAGCCGGGAGTGGGGCACAGATACGCAGTATTTT

D: .
V: TRBV28
J: TRBJ1-2
size: .
CDR3: CASSPGLNYGYTF
DNA: TGTGCCAGCAGCCCTGGACTTAACTATGGCTACACCTTC

D: TRBD2
V: TRBV7-2
J: TRBJ2-6
size: .
CDR3: CASSDGRTSGSGANVLTF
DNA: TGTGCCAGCAGCGACGGGCGGACTAGCGGCTCTGGGGCCAACGTCCTGACTTTC

D: .
V: TRBV11-2
J: TRBJ1-2
size: few
CDR3: CASSPRQADWAF
DNA: TGTGCCAGCAGCCCACGACAGGCCGACTGGGCCTTC

D: TRBD2
V: TRBV7-3
J: TRBJ2-2
size: .
CDR3: CASSLTPSGLTGELFF
DNA: TGTGCCAGCAGCTTAACGCCTAGCGGGCTCACCGGGGAGCTGTTTTTT

D: .
V: TRBV5-1
J: TRBJ1-1
size: .
CDR3: CASSPGTPTEAFF
DNA: TGCGCCAGCAGCCCGGGGACACCCACTGAAGCTTTCTTT

D: .
V: TRBV11-3
J: TRBJ1-3
size: .
CDR3: CASSLAGSGNTIYF
DNA: TGTGCCAGCAGCTTAGCAGGCTCGGGAAACACCATATATTTT

D: .
V: TRBV2
J: TRBJ2-2
size: .
CDR3: CASSDSGTPTGELFF
DNA: TGTGCCAGCAGTGACTCCGGGACACCAACCGGGGAGCTGTTTTTT

D: .
V: TRBV7-2
J: TRBJ1-1
size: .
CDR3: CASSPQGLEAFF
DNA: TGTGCCAGCAGCCCTCAGGGGCTAGAAGCTTTCTTT

D: .
V: TRBV11-3
J: TRBJ1-1
size: .
CDR3: CASSREGNTEAFF
DNA: TGTGCCAGCAGCCGCGAGGGGAACACTGAAGCTTTCTTT

D: TRBD2
V: TRBV5-4
J: TRBJ2-3
size: .
CDR3: CASSFWVTSGSTDTQYF
DNA: TGTGCCAGCAGCTTTTGGGTGACTAGCGGTAGCACAGATACGCAGTATTTT

D: .
V: TRBV4-3
J: TRBJ2-7
size: .
CDR3: CASSQDRLSSYEQYF
DNA: TGCGCCAGCAGCCAAGATCGCCTCAGCTCCTACGAGCAGTACTTC

D: TRBD1
V: TRBV7-2
J: TRBJ1-5
size: .
CDR3: CASSFRGAYGSNQPQHF
DNA: TGTGCCAGCAGCTTCAGGGGGGCCTATGGTAGCAATCAGCCCCAGCATTTT

D: .
V: TRBV10-3
J: TRBJ2-3
size: .
CDR3: CAISESTGVTDTQYF
DNA: TGTGCCATCAGTGAGTCTACGGGAGTGACAGATACGCAGTATTTT

D: .
V: TRBV28
J: TRBJ1-4
size: .
CDR3: CASSLTDFANEKLFF
DNA: TGTGCCAGCAGCCTTACAGATTTCGCTAATGAAAAACTGTTTTTT

D: TRBD2
V: TRBV19
J: TRBJ2-1
size: .
CDR3: CASSSGSDVREQFF
DNA: TGTGCCAGTAGCAGCGGGAGTGATGTGAGGGAGCAGTTCTTC

D: .
V: TRBV6-5
J: TRBJ1-5
size: .
CDR3: CASGGGQPQHF
DNA: TGTGCCAGCGGGGGAGGGCAGCCCCAGCATTTT

D: .
V: TRBV19
J: TRBJ1-2
size: .
CDR3: CATQIGQMAGYTF
DNA: TGTGCCACCCAGATTGGACAAATGGCTGGCTACACCTTC

D: TRBD1
V: TRBV7-9
J: TRBJ2-7
size: .
CDR3: CASSLDRVVSYEQYF
DNA: TGTGCCAGCAGCCTGGACAGGGTCGTCTCCTACGAGCAGTACTTC

D: .
V: TRBV28
J: TRBJ1-5
size: .
CDR3: CASSGGVHNQPQHF
DNA: TGTGCCAGCAGTGGGGGGGTTCACAATCAGCCCCAGCATTTT

D: .
V: TRBV20-1
J: TRBJ2-7
size: .
CDR3: CSPRGSYEQYF
DNA: TGCAGCCCCAGGGGTTCCTACGAGCAGTACTTC

D: .
V: TRBV6-5
J: TRBJ1-1
size: .
CDR3: CASIQGGDAFF
DNA: TGTGCCAGCATCCAAGGGGGAGACGCTTTCTTT

D: TRBD1
V: TRBV5-4
J: TRBJ2-7
size: .
CDR3: CASSSERGQEQYF
DNA: TGTGCCAGCAGCTCAGAGAGGGGGCAAGAGCAGTACTTC

D: .
V: TRBV5-6
J: TRBJ2-1
size: .
CDR3: CASSARLASYNEQFF
DNA: TGTGCCAGCAGCGCCAGGCTAGCGAGCTACAATGAGCAGTTCTTC

D: .
V: TRBV21-1
J: TRBJ1-4
size: .
CDR3: CASSKPRGGSRDATNEKLFF
DNA: TGTGCCAGCAGCAAACCCCGCGGCGGGTCGAGGGATGCAACTAATGAAAAACTGTTTTTT

D: .
V: TRBV19
J: TRBJ2-2
size: .
CDR3: CASSIRAGGTNTGELFF
DNA: TGTGCCAGTAGTATACGGGCAGGGGGGACTAACACCGGGGAGCTGTTTTTT

D: TRBD2
V: TRBV14
J: TRBJ2-3
size: .
CDR3: CASSPGTSGAAGTQYF
DNA: TGTGCCAGCAGCCCGGGGACTAGCGGAGCGGCGGGTACGCAGTATTTT

D: TRBD1
V: TRBV28
J: TRBJ2-7
size: .
CDR3: CASSSGQGAYEQYF
DNA: TGTGCCAGCAGTTCGGGACAGGGGGCCTACGAGCAGTACTTC

D: TRBD1
V: TRBV6-1
J: TRBJ2-7
size: few
CDR3: CASDRGREQYF
DNA: TGTGCCAGCGACAGGGGGCGCGAGCAGTACTTC

D: TRBD2
V: TRBV2
J: TRBJ2-1
size: .
CDR3: CASRAGLAGVDEQFF
DNA: TGTGCCAGCAGAGCTGGACTAGCGGGAGTAGATGAGCAGTTCTTC

D: TRBD1
V: TRBV29-1
J: TRBJ1-2
size: .
CDR3: CSVEDRLDYGYTF
DNA: TGCAGCGTTGAGGACAGGCTTGACTATGGCTACACCTTC

D: TRBD2
V: TRBV7-7
J: TRBJ2-3
size: .
CDR3: CASSLTSANGDTQYF
DNA: TGTGCCAGCAGCTTAACTAGCGCCAACGGAGATACGCAGTATTTT

D: TRBD1
V: TRBV28
J: TRBJ1-5
size: once
CDR3: CASSLHRGSNQPQHF
DNA: TGTGCCAGCAGTTTGCACAGGGGTTCCAATCAGCCCCAGCATTTT

D: .
V: TRBV11-2
J: TRBJ1-2
size: .
CDR3: CASGPGGYYGYTF
DNA: TGTGCCAGCGGGCCGGGGGGGTACTATGGCTACACCTTC

D: TRBD1
V: TRBV29-1
J: TRBJ1-5
size: .
CDR3: CSVTGADNQPQHF
DNA: TGCAGCGTCACAGGGGCGGACAATCAGCCCCAGCATTTT

D: .
V: TRBV6-5
J: TRBJ1-2
size: .
CDR3: CASTPGGVSNYGYTF
DNA: TGTGCCAGCACCCCCGGAGGAGTTTCTAACTATGGCTACACCTTC

D: .
V: TRBV6-5
J: TRBJ1-1
size: .
CDR3: CASSYSLRNTEAFF
DNA: TGTGCCAGCAGTTACTCGCTGAGGAACACTGAAGCTTTCTTT

D: TRBD2
V: TRBV7-9
J: TRBJ2-1
size: .
CDR3: CASSPVAGANEQFF
DNA: TGTGCCAGCAGCCCAGTAGCGGGGGCCAATGAGCAGTTCTTC

D: TRBD1
V: TRBV11-3
J: TRBJ1-2
size: once
CDR3: CASSNDRGYGYTF
DNA: TGTGCCAGCAGTAACGACAGGGGGTATGGCTACACCTTC

D: TRBD2
V: TRBV2
J: TRBJ2-1
size: .
CDR3: CASMGLAGRNEQFF
DNA: TGTGCCAGCATGGGACTAGCGGGACGAAATGAGCAGTTCTTC